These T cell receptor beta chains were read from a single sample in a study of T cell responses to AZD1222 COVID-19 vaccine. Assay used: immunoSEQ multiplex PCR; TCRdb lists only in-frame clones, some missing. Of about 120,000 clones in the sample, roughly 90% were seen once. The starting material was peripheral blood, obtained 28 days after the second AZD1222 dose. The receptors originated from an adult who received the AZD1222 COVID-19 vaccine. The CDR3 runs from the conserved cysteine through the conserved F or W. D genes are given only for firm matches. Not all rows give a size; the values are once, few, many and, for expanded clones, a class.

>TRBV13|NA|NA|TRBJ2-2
CASSLARTNTGELFF
TGTGCCAGCAGCTTAGCCAGGACAAACACCGGGGAGCTGTTTTTT
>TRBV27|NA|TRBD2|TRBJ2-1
CASSHALAGSYSYNEQFF
TGTGCCAGCAGCCATGCCCTAGCGGGCAGCTACTCCTACAATGAGCAGTTCTTC
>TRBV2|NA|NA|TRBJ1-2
CASSDRTLASSGYTF
TGTGCCAGCAGTGATCGCACCCTCGCTTCTAGTGGCTACACCTTC
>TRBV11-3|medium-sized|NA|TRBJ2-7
CASSLATGQQYF
TGTGCCAGCAGCTTAGCCACCGGGCAGCAGTACTTC
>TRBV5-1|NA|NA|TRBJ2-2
CASRKATGTIGELFF
TGCGCCAGCAGGAAAGCTACCGGGACGATCGGGGAGCTGTTTTTT
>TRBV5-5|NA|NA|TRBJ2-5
CASSHRRVQETQYF
TGTGCCAGCAGCCATAGAAGGGTCCAAGAGACCCAGTACTTC
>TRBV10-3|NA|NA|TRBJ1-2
CAISESSGVGYGYTF
TGTGCCATCAGTGAGTCCTCAGGGGTAGGCTATGGCTACACCTTC
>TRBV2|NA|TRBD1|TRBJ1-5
CASRGTGSNQPQHF
TGTGCCAGCAGAGGGACAGGGTCGAATCAGCCCCAGCATTTT
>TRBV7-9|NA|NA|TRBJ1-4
CASSSSGEKLFF
TGTGCCAGCAGCTCAAGCGGTGAAAAACTGTTTTTT
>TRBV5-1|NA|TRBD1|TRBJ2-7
CASSSGQGPNEQYF
TGCGCCAGCAGCAGCGGACAGGGTCCCAACGAGCAGTACTTC
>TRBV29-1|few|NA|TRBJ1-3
CSVTSYRSGNTIYF
TGCAGCGTCACATCTTACCGCTCTGGAAACACCATATATTTT
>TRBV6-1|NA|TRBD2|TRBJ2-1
CASSDLSGSIYEQFF
TGTGCCAGCAGTGATCTCAGCGGGAGTATATATGAGCAGTTCTTC
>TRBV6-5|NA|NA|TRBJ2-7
CASIQPTGAGSRGYF
TGTGCCAGCATTCAACCCACCGGGGCAGGGAGTCGGGGATACTTC
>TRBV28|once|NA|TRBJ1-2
CASSLLGGGPYGYTF
TGTGCCAGCAGTTTATTAGGAGGGGGACCCTATGGCTACACCTTC
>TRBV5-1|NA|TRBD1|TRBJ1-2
CASSPMTGEYGYTF
TGCGCCAGCAGCCCTATGACAGGGGAATATGGCTACACCTTC
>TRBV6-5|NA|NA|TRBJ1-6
CASCSSYNSPLHF
TGTGCCAGCTGCAGCTCCTATAATTCACCCCTCCACTTT